This T cell receptor (beta chain) was recovered during a study of regulatory T cells in long-lasting Graves disease. The ends lost 6 bases at V and 6 bases at J; junction bases unmatched: 10. Germline V CDR1 and CDR2: MNHEY, SMNVEV (reference sequence). CDR3 length: 15 amino acids. To make TCR beta libraries, researchers used iRepertoire HTBI primers and Arm-PCR of CDR3 regions. One entry per CDR3 protein results from TCRdb running MiXCR on the multiplex PCR reads. This table holds 450,000 to 700,000 distinct CDR3 sequences, 13% found once. Study results and caveats: Persistent Graves' patients possessed reduced TCR diversity relative to recently diagnosed ones.

Stated time point: newly diagnosed GD, antithyroid drugs for less than 3 months. Extracted PBMC RNA gave rise to the TCR library. In this cohort, patients came from an endocrinology department located in Xi'an, China. This clonotype was seen at least ten times. The antigen remains undetermined. The same sample was also studied in work on T cells in Graves' hyperthyroidism and ophthalmopathy. This second study notes: Lactation, pregnancy, other autoimmune disease or uncontrolled infection led to exclusion of patients.

This sequence joins TRBV27 and TRBJ2-7, with 11 positions matching TRBD2. The origin of this receptor is a man aged 25 to 40 with Graves disease. The sample in question was peripheral blood mononuclear cells (PBMCs), obtained at new diagnosis, from a patient treated with antithyroid drugs. CDR3 sequence (DNA): TGTGCCAGCAGCCTTACTAGCGGGAGTTCGGTCGAGCAGTACTTC. Residues: CASSLTSGSSVEQYF.